A single sample gave rise to the 3 T cell receptor beta chains below, sequenced in a study of patients and donors after allogeneic stem cell transplantation. TCRdb reprocessed the RT-PCR reads via MiXCR and lists one record per CDR3 protein. The profile shows approximately 250,000 distinct CDR3 sequences, 14% of them singletons. Sequencing input: blood, either unsorted or a sorted T cell fraction (not recorded which). These receptor sequences come from a human donor who was either an allogeneic HSCT recipient or a stem cell or donor lymphocyte infusion donor (not recorded which). It is not recorded whose cells these are; they may come from a transplant donor.

This clonotype was picked up many times. This CDR3 reads CASSKGQILETQYF. CDR3 DNA sequence: TGTGCCAGCAGCAAGGGACAGATTCTAGAGACCCAGTACTTC. The chain is built from TRBV5-8 and TRBJ2-5; 7 bases are a match to TRBD1. Per germline, CDR1 SGHTS and CDR2 YDEGEE. V lost 4 bases and J lost 4; bases outside the gene matches: 7. There are 14 residues in the CDR3. Full variable domain (remainder filled in from reference TRBV5-8 and TRBJ2-5): EAGVTQSPTHLIKTRGQQATLRCSPISGHTSVYWYQQALGLGLQFLLWYDEGEERNRGNFPPRFSGRQFPNYSSELNVNALELEDSALYLCASSKGQILETQYFGPGTRLLVL.

There are many counts of this clonotype. The CDR3 DNA reads as TGTGCCAGCAGTTACTCGGGGATATTGGCAGATACGCAGTATTTT. This translates into CASSYSGILADTQYF. The gene calls are TRBV6-5 and TRBJ2-3; no clear D. V shed 0 bases and J shed 4 bases, with 11 bases lying between them. Germline loops: CDR1 MNHEY, CDR2 SVGAGI. The CDR3 sequence is 15 residues long.

The chain employs TRBV21-1 and TRBJ1-2; the table's D gene call, TRBD1, was not cross checked with the DNA. TRBV21-1 is noted as a pseudogene. This CDR3 spans 15 amino acids. In nucleotides, the CDR3 is TGTGCCAGCAGCAAAGCAGACAGGGGGCTTTATGGCTACACCTTC. Its translation is CASSKADRGLYGYTF.